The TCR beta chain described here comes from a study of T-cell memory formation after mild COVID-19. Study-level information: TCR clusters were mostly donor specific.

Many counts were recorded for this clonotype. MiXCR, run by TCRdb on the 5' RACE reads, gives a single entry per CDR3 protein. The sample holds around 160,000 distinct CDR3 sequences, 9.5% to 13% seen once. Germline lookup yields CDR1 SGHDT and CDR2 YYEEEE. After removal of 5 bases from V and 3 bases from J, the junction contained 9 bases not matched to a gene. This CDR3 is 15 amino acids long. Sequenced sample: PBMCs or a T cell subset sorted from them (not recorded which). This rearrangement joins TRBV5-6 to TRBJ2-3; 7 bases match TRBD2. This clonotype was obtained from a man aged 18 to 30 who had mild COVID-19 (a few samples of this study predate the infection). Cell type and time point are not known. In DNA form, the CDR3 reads TGTGCCAGCAGGATGCTAGGAGCGGGAACAGATACGCAGTATTTT. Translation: CASRMLGAGTDTQYF.